This T cell receptor beta chain was sequenced during a study of shared clonotypes between healthy human individuals. Into CD45RA+ naive and CD45RA-negative memory subsets, the CD4+ cells were split. The repertoire was sequenced with immunoSEQ multiplex PCR; TCRdb's copy has only in-frame clones and lacks some. The sample shows 950,000 to 1,100,000 clones, 75% to 80% of them seen only once. Germline CDR1 and CDR2: MNHEY and SMNVEV (reference sequence). V was clipped by 7 bases and J by 0 bases, with 11 bases between them. This CDR3 region has 14 residues. Study conclusions and caveats: Naive subsets generally had larger estimated richness than memory subsets. Against clonotypes common to all four donors, non-shared ones had lower generation probabilities. A handful of donors shared 5% to 5.5% of their naive CD4 clonotypes.

Of note for this clone: Antigen unknown.

The rearrangement uses TRBV27 and TRBJ2-3, with D perhaps being TRBD1 or TRBD2 (5 bases each). Material for sequencing was memory CD4+ T cells from PBMCs. Specified subset: CD45RA-negative fraction. The clonotype comes from a man younger than 30 in good health. Some clones in this sample may be carry-over from other donors' samples. Written as DNA, the CDR3 is TGTGCCAGCAATCGGGGCCCAAGCACAGATACGCAGTATTTT. This gives the protein CASNRGPSTDTQYF.